Below, one T cell receptor (beta chain) is given with its context. This sample was taken from a study of cytomegalovirus exposure and HLA in healthy donors. Some clones are missing from TCRdb's copy, which holds only in-frame ones; the method was immunoSEQ multiplex PCR. The table has 150,000 to 200,000 clones, roughly nine tenths seen once. The specimen was PBMCs. The sequence came from a woman between 18 and 29 years old in good health and CMV-seropositive.

For the CDR3, the DNA is TGTGCCAGCAGCCCTCGGGACACCTCCTACGAGCAGTACTTC. Translation: CASSPRDTSYEQYF. The chain is built from TRBV7-9 and TRBJ2-7, with D possibly TRBD1 on 6 matching bases. The germline V gene has CDR1 SEHNR and CDR2 FQNEAQ (reference sequence). The CDR3 runs to 14 residues. Trimming took 5 bases from V and 0 from J, leaving 11 bases between them.